These 27 T cell receptor beta chains were sequenced from one sample in a study of blood T cell repertoires in COVID-19. Libraries were prepared by immunoSEQ multiplex PCR; TCRdb keeps only in-frame clonotypes and omits some of them. This sample has approximately 100,000 clones, with 75% to 90% found just once. Sequencing input: peripheral blood. The receptor source for this set is a man between 50 and 59 years old with acute or convalescent COVID-19.

The rearrangement uses TRBV28 and TRBJ2-2, with a tentative D call TRBD2 (5 bases). Germline CDR1 is MDHEN and CDR2 is SYDVKM. There are 15 residues in the CDR3. V gave up 2 bases and J gave up 4 bases, with 11 bases separating them. CDR3 loop: CASSLLPEGTGELFF. For the CDR3, the DNA is TGTGCCAGCAGTTTACTACCTGAGGGCACCGGGGAGCTGTTTTTT.

V gene TRBV10-2 combines with J gene TRBJ2-5, with 11 bases identical to TRBD1. The CDR3 spans 14 residues. Trimming took 7 bases from V and 5 from J; bases not matched to a gene: 6. Germline CDR1 WSHSY, CDR2 SAAADI. The CDR3 DNA reads as TGCGCCAGCAAAGGGACAGGGGGAGGGGAGACCCAGTACTTC. It translates to CASKGTGGGETQYF.

The gene calls are TRBV6-1 and TRBJ1-4; 7 bases map to TRBD1. CDR1 and CDR2 from the germline V gene are MNHNS and SASEGT. V lost 4 bases, J lost 8 bases, and 13 bases stayed unmatched. The CDR3 sequence is 16 residues long. The CDR3 loop reads CASSGVSQGVGEKLFF. CDR3 nucleotides: TGTGCCAGCAGTGGAGTATCTCAGGGGGTTGGAGAAAAACTGTTTTTT.

This clone was picked up many times. The rearrangement links TRBV3-1 (or the pseudogene TRBV3-2) to TRBJ2-5, with D unresolved. CDR1 is LGHDT and CDR2 is YNNKEL in the germline V gene (reference sequence). This CDR3 has 12 amino acids. Trimming shortened V by 4 bases and J by 2 bases, and 5 bases separated the two germline ends. The CDR3 sequence: CASSPAQETQYF. The CDR3 DNA follows: TGTGCCAGCAGCCCAGCGCAAGAGACCCAGTACTTC.

The chain uses TRBV2 and TRBJ2-3; TRBD2 agrees at 14 bases. V shed 4 bases and J 1 base; nucleotides not matched to a gene: 4. Germline-derived CDR1 and CDR2 are SNHLY and FYNNEI. The CDR3 consists of 17 residues. The CDR3: CASSGTSGRLGTDTQYF. The CDR3 nucleotides are TGTGCCAGCAGTGGGACTAGCGGGAGGCTGGGCACAGATACGCAGTATTTT.

The chain recombines TRBV11-2 with TRBJ2-7; 11 bases match TRBD2. The ends lost 3 bases at V and 5 bases at J; junction bases unmatched: 9. The CDR3 contains 16 residues. Looked up from germline, CDR1 is SGHAT and CDR2 is FQNNGV. The CDR3 is CASSFGANSGRDEQYF. The CDR3 DNA follows: TGTGCCAGCAGCTTTGGGGCGAATAGCGGGAGGGACGAGCAGTACTTC.

This chain uses TRBV2 with TRBJ1-2; D remains ambiguous. The germline V gene encodes CDR1 SNHLY and CDR2 FYNNEI. The V gene lost 8 bases and the J gene lost 4 bases, with 11 bases spanning the gap. This CDR3 has 12 residues. In nucleotides, the CDR3 is TGTGCCAGCGGCACCGGGAGCTATGGCTACACCTTC. Protein sequence: CASGTGSYGYTF.

The rearrangement joins TRBV18 to TRBJ2-7; 11 bases are shared with TRBD1. The CDR3 contains 15 residues. Germline loops: CDR1 KGHSH, CDR2 LQKENI. With 6 bases clipped from V and 4 bases from J, the junction kept 8 bases outside the gene matches. CDR3 loop: CASSLGQGASYEQYF. The CDR3, as DNA: TGTGCCAGCTCGCTCGGACAGGGGGCTAGTTACGAGCAGTACTTC.

This clone was detected once. This chain links TRBV28 with TRBJ2-3, with 11 bases identical to TRBD2. The CDR3 is 16 amino acids. J was trimmed by 2 bases and V by 3 bases; bases with no gene match: 4. The V gene's germline CDR1 is MDHEN and CDR2 SYDVKM. The CDR3 nucleotides read TGTGCCAGCAGTTTGGCTAGCGGGAGGTTCACAGATACGCAGTATTTT. Translating gives CASSLASGRFTDTQYF. The full variable domain, in which reference TRBV28 and TRBJ2-3 provide the parts outside the CDR3, is DVKVTQSSRYLVKRTGEKVFLECVQDMDHENMFWYRQDPGLGLRLIYFSYDVKMKEKGDIPEGYSVSREKKERFSLILESASTNQTSMYLCASSLASGRFTDTQYFGPGTRLTVL.

This clone was observed once. The CDR3 DNA sequence: TGTGCCATCAGTGATCCCCGGGAGGGGTTAGCTTTCTTT. It yields the protein CAISDPREGLAFF. The chain recombines TRBV10-3 with TRBJ1-1; D possibly corresponds to TRBD1 (5 bases). Germline V gene sequence: CDR1 ENHRY, CDR2 SYGVKD. Trimming stripped 3 bases from V and 10 bases from J, with 15 bases between. This CDR3 region has 13 residues.

The chain joins TRBV18 to TRBJ1-3; 8 nucleotides line up with TRBD1. CDR3 length: 17 residues. The ends lost 2 bases at V and 2 bases at J; junction bases unmatched: 8. Germline loops: CDR1 KGHSH, CDR2 LQKENI. CDR3 DNA sequence: TGTGCCAGCTCACCATTCGTCCGGGGACAGGCTGGAAACACCATATATTTT. This sequence encodes CASSPFVRGQAGNTIYF.

This clone was seen a single time. The gene calls are TRBV5-4 and TRBJ2-1, with D maybe TRBD2 (6 bases). V lost 1 base and J lost 0, with 11 bases in between. Looked up from germline, CDR1 is SGHNT and CDR2 is YYREEE (reference sequence). The CDR3 length is 16 residues. The DNA of the CDR3 is TGTGCCAGCAGCTTGAGTGGAGGGAGCTCCTACAATGAGCAGTTCTTC. Residues: CASSLSGGSSYNEQFF.

The J gene is TRBJ2-1, the V gene TRBV24-1; TRBD2 matches 8 bases. The CDR3 is 17 amino acids. Germline trimming cut 0 bases from V and 9 bases from J; bases unmatched to any gene: 12. Per the germline V gene, CDR1 is KGHDR and CDR2 is SFDVKD. In DNA, the CDR3 is TGTGCCACCAGTGATTTGCTTTCCGGGAGCAGCGGGGGTGAGCAGTTCTTC. It specifies CATSDLLSGSSGGEQFF.

V gene TRBV7-2 combines with J gene TRBJ2-2; maybe TRBD2 (6 bases). The CDR3 consists of 16 residues. Trimming removed 6 bases at V and 4 bases at J, with 18 bases between. Germline loops: CDR1 SGHTA, CDR2 FQGNSA. In DNA form, the CDR3 reads TGTGCCAGCAGGGACTCTGGCGGGGCAGTCACCGGGGAGCTGTTTTTT. This encodes CASRDSGGAVTGELFF.

The J gene is TRBJ2-2, the V gene TRBV2; 13 bases map to TRBD2. Looked up from germline, CDR1 is SNHLY and CDR2 is FYNNEI. This CDR3 spans 16 amino acids. J was trimmed by 6 bases and V by 6 bases; bases with no gene match: 7. DNA of the CDR3: TGTGCCAGCAGCCTGACTAGCGGGAGGTTAGCCGGGGAGCTGTTTTTT. It codes for CASSLTSGRLAGELFF.

V is TRBV7-2 and J is TRBJ1-5, with unresolved D. V dropped 5 bases and J dropped 0 bases, with 14 bases sitting between them. Germline loops: CDR1 SGHTA, CDR2 FQGNSA. The CDR3 totals 16 residues. The CDR3 loop reads CASSPGRTNSNQPQHF. CDR3 sequence (DNA): TGTGCCAGCAGCCCTGGACGGACTAATAGCAATCAGCCCCAGCATTTT.

The gene calls are TRBV7-8 and TRBJ2-1; D perhaps matches TRBD1 (5 bases). Germline V gene sequence: CDR1 SGHVS, CDR2 FQNEAQ. CDR3 length equals 13 residues. The V gene lost 5 bases and the J gene lost 7 bases, with 12 bases spanning the gap. The CDR3 region has the DNA TGTGCCAGCAGCGGGTCAGGGTGGAATGAGCAGTTCTTC. Translated, it gives CASSGSGWNEQFF.

V usage is TRBV29-1 and J usage is TRBJ2-7; TRBD1 agrees at 9 bases. Germline CDR1 is SQVTM and CDR2 is ANQGSEA. The trim removed 7 bases at V and 3 bases at J, leaving 7 bases unmatched. The CDR3 consists of 13 residues. As DNA, the CDR3 is TGCAGCGCCTCGGACAGGGGCAACTACGAGCAGTACTTC. Its translation: CSASDRGNYEQYF.

The chain joins TRBV5-1 to TRBJ2-2; the match to TRBD1 covers 8 bases. The last part of the DNA fits TRBJ1-3 better; the J call may be wrong. The germline V gene encodes CDR1 SGHRS and CDR2 YFSETQ. The CDR3 is made up of 13 amino acids. The chain's CDR3 is CASSRDRGNTIYF. CDR3 sequence (DNA): TGCGCCAGCAGCAGGGACAGGGGAAACACCATATATTTT.

This clone was seen more than once but under ten times. CDR3 loop: CASSQGGQGGYTF. The CDR3, as DNA: TGTGCCAGCAGCCAAGGGGGACAGGGAGGCTACACCTTC. The chain couples TRBV3-1 (or the pseudogene TRBV3-2) to TRBJ1-2; 9 bases agree with TRBD1. V was pared by 1 base and J by 8 bases, with 2 bases of the junction left unmatched. Per germline, CDR1 LGHDT and CDR2 YNNKEL (reference sequence). This CDR3 spans 13 amino acids.

J is TRBJ1-2 and V is TRBV9, with unresolved D. CDR3 length: 14 amino acids. V gave up 4 bases and J gave up 7 bases, with 17 bases separating them. Germline values: CDR1 SGDLS, CDR2 YYNGEE. The CDR3 loop is CASSRGQVGSGYTF. The CDR3 DNA is TGTGCCAGCAGCCGCGGGCAGGTAGGGAGTGGCTACACCTTC.

CDR3 nucleotide sequence: TGTGCCAGCAGCGCCGGTGAGCGGGAGCGAGAGCAGTACTTC. It specifies CASSAGEREREQYF. This chain connects TRBV7-2 to TRBJ2-7, with 8 bases fitting TRBD2. CDR3 length equals 14 residues. V shed 5 bases, J shed 7 bases, and the junction held 10 bases outside the gene matches. CDR1 is SGHTA and CDR2 is FQGNSA in the germline V gene.

The V call is TRBV30, the J call TRBJ1-1; D is unresolved. Germline V CDR1 and CDR2: GTSNPN, SVGIG (reference sequence). The CDR3 has 13 amino acids. Trimming took off 5 bases at V and 4 bases at J, with 14 bases between the two ends. In DNA form, the CDR3 reads TGTGCCTGGGGTCGAGGAGGTGGCACTGAAGCTTTCTTT. Translated, it gives CAWGRGGGTEAFF.

The chain links TRBV29-1 to TRBJ2-5; D is possibly TRBD2 (7 bases). CDR1 and CDR2 from the germline V gene are SQVTM and ANQGSEA. V was clipped by 2 bases and J by 5 bases, with 24 bases between them. This CDR3 contains 17 residues. The CDR3 region is CSVESLLGGGPSETQYF. The DNA for the CDR3 is TGCAGCGTTGAATCCCTCTTAGGGGGAGGGCCCTCGGAGACCCAGTACTTC.

The chain carries TRBV4-2 and TRBJ1-2; no firm D call. The CDR3 runs 15 residues. The germline CDR1 and CDR2 sequences are LGHNA and YNFKEQ. Trimming took off 0 bases at V and 6 bases at J, with 14 bases between the two ends. The CDR3 coding sequence is TGTGCCAGCAGCCAAGAGGGAGTTAACGGGGATGGCTACACCTTC. Translation: CASSQEGVNGDGYTF.

This chain connects TRBV5-4 to TRBJ1-5; 9 bases match TRBD1. The V and J ends lost 4 bases and 3 bases, in that order; junction bases with no gene match: 5. The CDR3 loop spans 15 amino acids. Germline V gives CDR1 SGHNT, CDR2 YYREEE (reference sequence). CDR3 loop: CASSPGTGTNQPQHF. The CDR3 region has the DNA TGTGCCAGCAGCCCCGGGACAGGGACCAATCAGCCCCAGCATTTT.

The chain is built from TRBV5-1 and TRBJ1-1; 7 positions match TRBD1. V was clipped by 5 bases and J by 1 base; unmatched bases: 8. The CDR3 has 15 residues. Germline assignment: CDR1 SGHRS and CDR2 YFSETQ. The CDR3 sequence: CASSQTGTANTEAFF. The DNA for the CDR3 is TGCGCCAGCAGTCAAACCGGGACAGCGAACACTGAAGCTTTCTTT.